This T cell receptor beta chain was captured in a study of beta chain features in type 1 diabetes. Across the study: Comparable age, gender and cell yields were observed in patients relative to healthy donors. Notes on the study in general: People with Type 1 diabetes carried modestly yet significantly shorter TCRB CDR3s in all four CD4+ subsets.

The investigators reverse transcribed all of the isolated RNA, so they sequenced expressed TCRB transcripts. About 3.57 million reads were obtained on average from naive, central memory and regulatory T cell samples. Clones were read by immunoSEQ multiplex PCR, and TCRdb kept only the in-frame ones, dropping some. Of hundreds of thousands of clones in the sample, more than 13% are singletons; the top ten hold around 0.04%. The collection from each donor was one heparinised blood draw averaging roughly 0.12 L. As to this clone: The target antigen is unknown.

The TCR sequence derives from a man aged 18 to 29 with type 1 diabetes. Material for sequencing was naive CD4+ T cells from blood.

CDR3 sequence: CASSESTGADEQFF. CDR3 bases: TGCGCCAGCAGTGAGTCGACAGGGGCCGATGAGCAGTTCTTC. This chain uses TRBV10-1 with TRBJ2-1, with 8 bases fitting TRBD1. CDR3 length: 14 amino acids. V lost 0 bases to trimming and J lost 8 bases; unmatched junction nucleotides: 3. Germline-derived CDR1 and CDR2 are WNHNN and SYGVQD (reference sequence).